This T cell receptor beta chain was sequenced in a study of preoperative IRX-2 immunotherapy in early breast cancer. Regarding treatment: preoperative locoregional IRX-2 cytokine immunotherapy. Samples came from a phase Ib trial of preoperative locoregional IRX-2 cytokine immunotherapy. Trimming removed 5 bases from V and 0 bases from J; junction bases left unmatched: 6. Germline CDR1 is SEHNR and CDR2 is FQNEAQ (reference sequence). CDR3 length: 16 residues. Clones were sequenced by immunoSEQ multiplex PCR, and TCRdb holds only the in-frame ones, with some missing. The sample holds 30,000 to 35,000 clones; 90% to 95% are singletons and the top ten take approximately 6.5%.

This clonotype originated in a human donor with breast cancer. The material was obtained from a patient treated with IRX-2 immunotherapy. The rearrangement links TRBV7-9 to TRBJ1-1; TRBD1 matches 10 bases. CDR3 in DNA: TGTGCCAGCAGCCCATATGGGACAGGGGTGAACACTGAAGCTTTCTTT. It encodes CASSPYGTGVNTEAFF.